Following are 2 T cell receptor beta chains from one sample sequenced in a study of blood T cells in healthy people across ages. Alongside a J-beta primer mix, a sample-barcoded 5' primer served in a second PCR lasting about 7 to 12 cycles. TCRdb reanalysed the 5' RACE reads using MiXCR and keeps one entry per CDR3 protein. Among around 1,100,000 distinct CDR3 sequences, more than 30% were seen once, and the ten largest hold over 10%. The sequencing input was blood. The receptors stem from a young man in good health.

Here the CDR3 reads CASREGPSDTQYF. In nucleotides, the CDR3 is TGTGCCAGCAGAGAGGGGCCCTCGGATACGCAGTATTTT. V and J are TRBV7-2 and TRBJ2-3; D is tentatively TRBD1 or TRBD2 (5 bases each). Between the trimmed V and J ends, which lost 6 bases and 6 bases, there was a span of 13 bases. Germline CDR1 and CDR2: SGHTA and FQGNSA. The CDR3 is made up of 13 amino acids. Full variable domain (missing parts from reference TRBV7-2 and TRBJ2-3): GAGVSQSPSNKVTEKGKDVELRCDPISGHTALYWYRQSLGQGLEFLIYFQGNSAPDKSGLPSDRFSAERTGGSVSTLTIQRTQQEDSAVYLCASREGPSDTQYFGPGTRLTVL.

The rearrangement joins TRBV6-2 or TRBV6-3 to TRBJ2-5; D unresolved. The CDR3 contains 13 residues. Trimming took off 5 bases at V and 7 bases at J, with 14 bases between the two ends. Germline CDR1 and CDR2: MNHEY and SVGEGT. CDR3 coding DNA: TGTGCCAGCAGTAACCGGGCCCTTGGGACCCAGTACTTC. This codes for CASSNRALGTQYF.